This record looks at one T cell receptor beta chain sequence and its context. This sample stems from a study of identifying expanded T cells in peripheral blood. Clones were sequenced by immunoSEQ multiplex PCR, and TCRdb holds only the in-frame ones, with some missing. Seen here are 110,000 or so clones, approximately 90% observed once, and the top ten hold under 9%. Sequences were obtained from blood. The source is a person between 18 and 70 years old in good health.

CDR3 sequence: CASSPGLAENTGELFF. CDR3 DNA sequence: TGTGCCAGCAGCCCGGGACTAGCCGAGAACACCGGGGAGCTGTTTTTT. This chain links TRBV5-8 with TRBJ2-2, with 9 nucleotides matching TRBD2. The germline CDR1 and CDR2 sequences are SGHTS and YDEGEE. The trim removed 4 bases at V and 1 base at J, leaving 5 bases unmatched. This CDR3 comprises 16 residues.